Listed here are 11 T cell receptor beta chains from one sample, sequenced in a study of graft-versus-host responses after intestinal transplantation. Assay used: immunoSEQ multiplex PCR; TCRdb lists only in-frame clones, some missing. The sample includes roughly 14,000 clones, 74% of them seen just once. Intraepithelial and lamina propria lymphocytes were released after the graft tissue was processed. Sequenced material: ileum tissue, taken 14 days after transplant. Receptors were obtained from a human patient who received an intestinal transplant, so some T cells may come from the graft donor.

In its sample, this clone was seen a few times. V usage is TRBV19 and J usage is TRBJ1-2; perhaps TRBD1 as D (6 bases). The CDR3 totals 14 residues. The germline CDR1 and CDR2 sequences are LNHDA and SQIVND (reference sequence). V was clipped by 5 bases and J by 8 bases, with 18 bases between them. CDR3 bases: TGTGCCAGTAGTCCCCTGACAGGAGTGCCCGGCTACACCTTC. Its translation is CASSPLTGVPGYTF.

In regard to this clone: Additional DNA sequences in this sample encode the identical CDR3. The chain recombines TRBV5-4 with TRBJ1-2; D is possibly TRBD1 (6 bases). Deletions cut 3 bases from V and 8 bases from J, with 8 bases between. The CDR3 totals 11 residues. CDR1 is SGHNT, CDR2 YYREEE, per germline (reference sequence). This CDR3 is CASSSQGGYTF. The CDR3 DNA sequence: TGTGCCAGCAGCTCACAGGGCGGCTACACCTTC.

The V call is TRBV6-5, the J call TRBJ2-3; 12 nucleotides agree with TRBD2. This CDR3 contains 15 residues. Germline V CDR1 and CDR2: MNHEY, SVGAGI. V lost 6 bases and J lost 3; bases outside the gene matches: 4. The CDR3 region is CASRSGLAGTDTQYF. CDR3 DNA sequence: TGTGCCAGCAGGTCCGGACTAGCGGGGACAGATACGCAGTATTTT.

This clone was observed a single time. This chain connects TRBV27 to TRBJ1-1; possible D gene TRBD1, 6 bases. Trimming removed 4 bases from V and 9 bases from J, with 18 bases in between. CDR3 length: 14 residues. Germline assignment: CDR1 MNHEY and CDR2 SMNVEV (reference sequence). The CDR3 bases are TGTGCCAGCAGTTCTTACAGGGTTTCGGACAAAGCTTTCTTT. Its protein is CASSSYRVSDKAFF.

The rearrangement joins TRBV29-1 to TRBJ1-1; TRBD1 agrees at 9 bases. Germline loops: CDR1 SQVTM, CDR2 ANQGSEA. The CDR3 is made up of 15 amino acids. Losses at the gene ends were 4 bases for V and 4 bases for J; bases not matched to a gene: 10. In DNA form, the CDR3 reads TGCAGCGTTGGCCGGACAGGGGATTATAGCACTGAAGCTTTCTTT. Its translation: CSVGRTGDYSTEAFF.

Comments on this clone: The junction does not match germline at one end; this may be a read error. Other DNA variants within this sample encode the same CDR3. The rearrangement uses TRBV28 and TRBJ2-1, with 11 nucleotides matching TRBD2. Germline V lookup: CDR1 MDHEN, CDR2 SYDVKM. This CDR3 is built from 15 residues. CDR3 bases: TGCGCCAGCAGCTTACTAGCGGGAGCCTACAATGAGCAGTTCTTC. Its protein product is CASSLLAGAYNEQFF.

J is TRBJ2-3 and V is TRBV19; the D is unclear. The CDR3 spans 10 residues. V was cut by 7 bases and J by 5 bases, with 4 bases left in between. CDR1 LNHDA and CDR2 SQIVND come from the germline V gene (reference sequence). The CDR3 loop is CASNGDTQYF. CDR3 in DNA: TGTGCCAGTAATGGAGATACGCAGTATTTT.

V gene TRBV5-4 combines with J gene TRBJ2-1; TRBD2 matches at 9 bases. This CDR3 is built from 17 residues. The junction had 9 bases not matched to a gene; V was cut back by 5 bases and J by 0 bases. CDR1 is SGHNT, CDR2 YYREEE, per germline (reference sequence). The CDR3 protein is CASRPRLAVSSYNEQFF. The CDR3 region has the DNA TGTGCCAGCAGACCGAGACTAGCGGTTAGCTCCTACAATGAGCAGTTCTTC.

The V and J genes are TRBV4-2 and TRBJ2-1; D remains unclear. V lost 0 bases, J lost 4 bases, and 10 bases lay in between. The germline V gene has CDR1 LGHNA and CDR2 YNFKEQ. This CDR3 contains 15 residues. The CDR3 loop is CASSQEILNYNEQFF. CDR3 bases: TGTGCCAGCAGCCAAGAGATTTTGAATTACAATGAGCAGTTCTTC.

The gene calls are TRBV10-3 and TRBJ1-4, with TRBD1 matching 11 bases. Germline CDR1 and CDR2: ENHRY and SYGVKD. The CDR3 sequence is 19 residues long. V trimming: 5 bases; J trimming: 2 bases; junction bases outside the gene matches: 13. The DNA of the CDR3 is TGTGCCATCAGTCGGAGCTTAGGGACAGGGGGACGCACTAATGAAAAACTGTTTTTT. Encoded protein: CAISRSLGTGGRTNEKLFF.

Only one count was recorded for this clone. The rearrangement links TRBV11-2 to TRBJ2-2; D remains ambiguous. This CDR3 has 13 amino acids. Trimming stripped 5 bases from V and 6 bases from J, with 10 bases between. Germline CDR1 and CDR2: SGHAT and FQNNGV. This CDR3 reads CASSQRRAGELFF. The CDR3 region has the DNA TGTGCCAGCAGCCAGCGTAGGGCCGGGGAGCTGTTTTTT.